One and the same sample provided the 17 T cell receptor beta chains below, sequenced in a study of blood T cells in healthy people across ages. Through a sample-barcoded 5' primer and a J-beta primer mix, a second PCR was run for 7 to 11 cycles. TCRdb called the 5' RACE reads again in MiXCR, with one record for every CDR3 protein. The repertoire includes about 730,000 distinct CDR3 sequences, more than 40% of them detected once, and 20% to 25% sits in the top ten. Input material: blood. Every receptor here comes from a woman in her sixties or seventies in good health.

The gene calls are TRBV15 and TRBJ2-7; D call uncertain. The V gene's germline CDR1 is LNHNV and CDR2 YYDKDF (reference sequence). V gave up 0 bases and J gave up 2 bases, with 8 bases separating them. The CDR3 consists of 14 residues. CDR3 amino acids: CATSRELVTYEQYF. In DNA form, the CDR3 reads TGTGCCACCAGCAGAGAATTAGTCACCTACGAGCAGTACTTC.

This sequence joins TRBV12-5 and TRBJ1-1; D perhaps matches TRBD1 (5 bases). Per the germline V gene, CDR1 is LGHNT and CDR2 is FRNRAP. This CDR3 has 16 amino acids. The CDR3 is CTIAPGPVVGGTEAFF. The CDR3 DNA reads TGTACTATAGCGCCGGGACCCGTTGTGGGAGGCACTGAAGCTTTCTTT. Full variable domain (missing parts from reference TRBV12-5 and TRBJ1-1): DARVTQTPRHKVTEMGQEVTMRCQPILGHNTVFWYRQTMMQGLELLAYFRNRAPLDDSGMPKDRFSAEMPDATLATLKIQPSEPRDSAVYFCTIAPGPVVGGTEAFFGQGTRLTVV.

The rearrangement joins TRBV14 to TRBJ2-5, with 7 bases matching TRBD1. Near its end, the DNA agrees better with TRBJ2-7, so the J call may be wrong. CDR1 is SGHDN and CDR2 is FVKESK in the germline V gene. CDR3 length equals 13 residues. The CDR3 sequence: CASSVQTGLEQYF. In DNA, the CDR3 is TGTGCCAGCAGCGTACAGACAGGGCTCGAGCAGTACTTC.

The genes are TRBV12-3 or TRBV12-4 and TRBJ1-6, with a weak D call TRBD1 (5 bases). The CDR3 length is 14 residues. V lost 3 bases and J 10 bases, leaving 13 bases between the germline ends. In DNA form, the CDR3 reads TGTGCCAGCAGTTTGACAGACCCAAAGTCACCCCTCCACTTT. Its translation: CASSLTDPKSPLHF.

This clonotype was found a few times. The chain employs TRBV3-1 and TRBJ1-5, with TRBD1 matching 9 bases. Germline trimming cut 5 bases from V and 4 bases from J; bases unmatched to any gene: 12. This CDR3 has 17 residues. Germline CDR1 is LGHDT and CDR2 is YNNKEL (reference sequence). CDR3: CASSGSPGQGRNQPQHF. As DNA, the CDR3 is TGTGCCAGCAGCGGATCTCCGGGACAGGGTCGAAATCAGCCCCAGCATTTT.

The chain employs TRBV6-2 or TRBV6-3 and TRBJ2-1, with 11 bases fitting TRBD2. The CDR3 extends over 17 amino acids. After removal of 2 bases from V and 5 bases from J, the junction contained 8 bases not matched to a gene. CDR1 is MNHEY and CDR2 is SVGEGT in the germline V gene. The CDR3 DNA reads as TGTGCCAGCAGTTACGAACTAGCGGGAGATGTGAACAATGAGCAGTTCTTC. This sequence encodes CASSYELAGDVNNEQFF.

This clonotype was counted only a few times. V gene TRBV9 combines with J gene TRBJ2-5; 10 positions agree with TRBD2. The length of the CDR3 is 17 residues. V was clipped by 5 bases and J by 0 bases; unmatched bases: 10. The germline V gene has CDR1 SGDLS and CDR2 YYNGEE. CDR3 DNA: TGTGCCAGCAGTTCAGGTCGGAGCGGGGGGGACCAAGAGACCCAGTACTTC. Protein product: CASSSGRSGGDQETQYF.

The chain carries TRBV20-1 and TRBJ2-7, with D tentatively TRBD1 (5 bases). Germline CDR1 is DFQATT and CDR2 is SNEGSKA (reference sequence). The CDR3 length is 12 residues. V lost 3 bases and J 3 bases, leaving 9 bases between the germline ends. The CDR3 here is CSARTDIYEQYF. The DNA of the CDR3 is TGCAGTGCTAGGACAGATATCTACGAGCAGTACTTC.

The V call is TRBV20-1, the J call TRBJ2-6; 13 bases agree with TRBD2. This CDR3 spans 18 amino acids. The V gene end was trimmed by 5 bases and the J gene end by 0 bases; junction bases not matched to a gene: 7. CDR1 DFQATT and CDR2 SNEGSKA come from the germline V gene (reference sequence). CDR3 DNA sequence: TGCAGTGCTCGGACTAGCGGGGGAACGATCTCTGGGGCCAACGTCCTGACTTTC. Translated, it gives CSARTSGGTISGANVLTF.

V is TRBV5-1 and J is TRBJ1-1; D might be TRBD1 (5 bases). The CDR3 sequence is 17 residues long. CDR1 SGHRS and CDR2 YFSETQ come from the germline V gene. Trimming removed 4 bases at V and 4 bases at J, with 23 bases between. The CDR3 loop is CASSRGGAVTPRTEAFF. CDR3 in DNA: TGCGCCAGCAGCCGGGGCGGGGCAGTTACCCCCCGCACTGAAGCTTTCTTT.

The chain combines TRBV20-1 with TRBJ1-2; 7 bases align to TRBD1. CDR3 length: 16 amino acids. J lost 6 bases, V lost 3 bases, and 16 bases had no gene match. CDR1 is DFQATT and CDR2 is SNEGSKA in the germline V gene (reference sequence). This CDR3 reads CSASGILPGQSNGYTF. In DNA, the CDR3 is TGCAGTGCTAGTGGGATCCTTCCGGGACAGAGCAATGGCTACACCTTC.

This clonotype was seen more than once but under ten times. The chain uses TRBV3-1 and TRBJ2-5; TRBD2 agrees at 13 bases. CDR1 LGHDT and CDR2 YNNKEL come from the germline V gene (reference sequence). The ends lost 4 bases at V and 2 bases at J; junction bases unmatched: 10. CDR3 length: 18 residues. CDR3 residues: CASSRLTSGGTYQETQYF. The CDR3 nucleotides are TGTGCCAGCAGCCGCTTGACTAGCGGGGGGACCTATCAAGAGACCCAGTACTTC.

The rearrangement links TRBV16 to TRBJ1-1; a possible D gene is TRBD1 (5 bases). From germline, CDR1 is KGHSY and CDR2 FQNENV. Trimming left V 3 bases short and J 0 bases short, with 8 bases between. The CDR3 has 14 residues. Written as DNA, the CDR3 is TGTGCCAGCAGCCAGGGGCCGGTGAACACTGAAGCTTTCTTT. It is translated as CASSQGPVNTEAFF.

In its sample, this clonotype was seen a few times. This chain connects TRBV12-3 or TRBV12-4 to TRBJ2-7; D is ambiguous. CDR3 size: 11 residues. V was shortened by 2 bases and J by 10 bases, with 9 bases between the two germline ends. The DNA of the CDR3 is TGTGCCAGCAGTTTAATGGGTTCCCAGTACTTC. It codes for CASSLMGSQYF.

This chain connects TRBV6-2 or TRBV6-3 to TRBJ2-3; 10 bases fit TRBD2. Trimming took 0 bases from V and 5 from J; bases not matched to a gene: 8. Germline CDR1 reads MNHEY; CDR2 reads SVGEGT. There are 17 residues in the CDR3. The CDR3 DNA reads TGTGCCAGCAGTTACTCGGCAGCTAGCGGGAGCCGAGATACGCAGTATTTT. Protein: CASSYSAASGSRDTQYF.

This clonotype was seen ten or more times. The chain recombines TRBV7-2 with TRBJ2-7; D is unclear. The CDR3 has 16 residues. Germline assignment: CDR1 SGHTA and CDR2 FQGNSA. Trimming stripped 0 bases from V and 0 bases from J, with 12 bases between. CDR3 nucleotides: TGTGCCAGCAGCTTAGCGCTAGGCGGTAGCTCCTACGAGCAGTACTTC. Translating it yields CASSLALGGSSYEQYF.

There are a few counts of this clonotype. The chain's CDR3 is CSAVPQGSPQHF. CDR3 bases: TGCAGTGCTGTCCCACAGGGGTCCCCCCAGCATTTT. The V call is TRBV20-1, the J call TRBJ1-5, with 7 bases lining up with TRBD1. After removal of 5 bases from V and 10 bases from J, the junction contained 8 bases not matched to a gene. Germline CDR1 DFQATT, CDR2 SNEGSKA (reference sequence). The CDR3 runs 12 residues.